This T cell receptor (beta chain) originates from a study of T cell responses to AZD1222 COVID-19 vaccine. Sequenced by immunoSEQ multiplex PCR; TCRdb stores in-frame clones only, minus some. The sample lists around 180,000 clones; about nine tenths were seen once. Notes on this clone: The antigen remains unidentified.

Study conclusions and caveats: Donors, mostly white British, included more females; clonal diversity was possibly underestimated.

The sequence came from an adult in good health. Sequenced material: peripheral blood, taken on day 0 of AZD1222 vaccination.

DNA of the CDR3: TGTGCCAGCAGTCAAATTATACAGGGGATGGCTGAAGCTTTCTTT. Amino acids: CASSQIIQGMAEAFF. The V gene is TRBV6-5, the J gene TRBJ1-1; 7 nucleotides align to TRBD1. Germline CDR1 reads MNHEY; CDR2 reads SVGAGI. The CDR3 is 15 residues long. The ends lost 5 bases at V and 6 bases at J; junction bases unmatched: 12.